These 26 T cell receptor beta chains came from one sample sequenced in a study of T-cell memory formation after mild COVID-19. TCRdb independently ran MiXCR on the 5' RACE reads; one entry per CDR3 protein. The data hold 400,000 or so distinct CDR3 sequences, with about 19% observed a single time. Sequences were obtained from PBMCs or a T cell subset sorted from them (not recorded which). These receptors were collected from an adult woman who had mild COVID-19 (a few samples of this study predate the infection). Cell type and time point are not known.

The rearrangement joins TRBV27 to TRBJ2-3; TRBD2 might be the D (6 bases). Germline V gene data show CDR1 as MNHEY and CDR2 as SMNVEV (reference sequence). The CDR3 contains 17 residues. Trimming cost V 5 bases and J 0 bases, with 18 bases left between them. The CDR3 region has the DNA TGTGCCAGCAGTCCCCCCCGGGACTGGGTTAGCACAGATACGCAGTATTTT. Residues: CASSPPRDWVSTDTQYF.

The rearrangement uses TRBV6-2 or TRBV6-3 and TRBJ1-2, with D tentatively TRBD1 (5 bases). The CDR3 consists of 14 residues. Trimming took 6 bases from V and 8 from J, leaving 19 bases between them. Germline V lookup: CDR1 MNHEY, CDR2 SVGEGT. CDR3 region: CASRTQGYRDGYTF. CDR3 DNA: TGTGCCAGCAGGACGCAGGGTTACCGCGACGGCTACACCTTC.

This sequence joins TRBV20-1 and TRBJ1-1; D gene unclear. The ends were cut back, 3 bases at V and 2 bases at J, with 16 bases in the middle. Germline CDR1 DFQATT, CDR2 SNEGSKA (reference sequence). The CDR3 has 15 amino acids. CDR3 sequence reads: CSARYGSGGNTEAFF. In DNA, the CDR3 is TGCAGTGCTAGGTATGGTTCGGGCGGTAACACTGAAGCTTTCTTT.

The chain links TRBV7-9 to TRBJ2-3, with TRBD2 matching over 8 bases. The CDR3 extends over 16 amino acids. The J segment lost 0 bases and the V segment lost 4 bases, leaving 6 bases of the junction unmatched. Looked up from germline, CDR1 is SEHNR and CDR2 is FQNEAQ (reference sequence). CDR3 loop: CASSYGGGTSTDTQYF. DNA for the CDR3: TGTGCCAGCAGCTACGGCGGGGGGACTAGCACAGATACGCAGTATTTT.

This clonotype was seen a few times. Here the CDR3 DNA reads TGCAGCGTTGATGACAGGGGCACGAAGACCCAGTACTTC. This sequence encodes CSVDDRGTKTQYF. V gene TRBV29-1 combines with J gene TRBJ2-5, with 8 bases lining up with TRBD1. V shed 3 bases and J 6 bases; nucleotides not matched to a gene: 6. This CDR3 is 13 amino acids long. Germline assignment: CDR1 SQVTM and CDR2 ANQGSEA.

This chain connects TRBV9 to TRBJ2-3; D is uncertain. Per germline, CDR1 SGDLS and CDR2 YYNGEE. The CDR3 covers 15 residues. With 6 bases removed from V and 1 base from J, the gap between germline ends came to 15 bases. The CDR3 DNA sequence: TGTGCCAGCAACCCCGGGCTTGACCGCACAGATACGCAGTATTTT. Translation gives CASNPGLDRTDTQYF.

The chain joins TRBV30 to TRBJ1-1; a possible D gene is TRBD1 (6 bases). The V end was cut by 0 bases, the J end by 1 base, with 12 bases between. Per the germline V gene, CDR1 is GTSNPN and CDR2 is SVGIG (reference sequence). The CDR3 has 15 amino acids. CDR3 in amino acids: CAWSVWGQENTEAFF. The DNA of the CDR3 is TGTGCCTGGAGTGTATGGGGGCAGGAGAACACTGAAGCTTTCTTT.

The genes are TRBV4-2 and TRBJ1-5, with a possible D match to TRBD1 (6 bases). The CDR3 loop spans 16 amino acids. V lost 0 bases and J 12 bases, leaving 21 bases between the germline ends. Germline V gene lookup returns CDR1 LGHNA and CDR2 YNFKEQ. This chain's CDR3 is CASSQDLGQPAYYQHF. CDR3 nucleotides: TGTGCCAGCAGCCAAGATTTAGGACAGCCCGCGTACTACCAGCATTTT.

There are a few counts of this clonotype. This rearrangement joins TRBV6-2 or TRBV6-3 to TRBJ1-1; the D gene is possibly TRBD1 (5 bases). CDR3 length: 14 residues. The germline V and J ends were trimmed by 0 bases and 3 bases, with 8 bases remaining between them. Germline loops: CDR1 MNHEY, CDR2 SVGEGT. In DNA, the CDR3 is TGTGCCAGCAGTTACTCGGGACGGTACACTGAAGCTTTCTTT. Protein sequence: CASSYSGRYTEAFF.

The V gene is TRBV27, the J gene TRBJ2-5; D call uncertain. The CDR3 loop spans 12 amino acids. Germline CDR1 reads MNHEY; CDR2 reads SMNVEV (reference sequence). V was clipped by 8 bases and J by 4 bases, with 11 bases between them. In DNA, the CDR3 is TGTGCCAGCGCTTATCGAGGAGAGACCCAGTACTTC. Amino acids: CASAYRGETQYF.

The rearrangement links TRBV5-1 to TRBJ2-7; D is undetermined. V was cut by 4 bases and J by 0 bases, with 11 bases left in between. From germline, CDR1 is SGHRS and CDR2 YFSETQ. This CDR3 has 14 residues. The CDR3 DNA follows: TGCGCCAGCAGCGCATCAATGAGCTCCTACGAGCAGTACTTC. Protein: CASSASMSSYEQYF.

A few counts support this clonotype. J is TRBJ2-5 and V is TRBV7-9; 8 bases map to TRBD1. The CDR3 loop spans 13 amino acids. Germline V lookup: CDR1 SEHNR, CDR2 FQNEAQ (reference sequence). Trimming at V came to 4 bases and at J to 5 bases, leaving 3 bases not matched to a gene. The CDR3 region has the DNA TGTGCCAGCAGCTCGACAGGGGTGGAGACCCAGTACTTC. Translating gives CASSSTGVETQYF.

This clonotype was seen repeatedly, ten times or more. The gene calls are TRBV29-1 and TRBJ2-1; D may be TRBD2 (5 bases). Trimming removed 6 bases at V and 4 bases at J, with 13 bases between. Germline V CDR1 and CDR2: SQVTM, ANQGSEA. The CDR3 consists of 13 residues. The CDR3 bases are TGCAGCGTGTTCCCGACGGGATACAATGAGCAGTTCTTC. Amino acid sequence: CSVFPTGYNEQFF.

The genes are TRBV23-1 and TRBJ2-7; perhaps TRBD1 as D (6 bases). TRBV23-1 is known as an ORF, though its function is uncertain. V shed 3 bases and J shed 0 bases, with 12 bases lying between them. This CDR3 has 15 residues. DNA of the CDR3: TGCGCCAGCAGTCATTGGAACAGGGCCTCCTACGAGCAGTACTTC. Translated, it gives CASSHWNRASYEQYF.

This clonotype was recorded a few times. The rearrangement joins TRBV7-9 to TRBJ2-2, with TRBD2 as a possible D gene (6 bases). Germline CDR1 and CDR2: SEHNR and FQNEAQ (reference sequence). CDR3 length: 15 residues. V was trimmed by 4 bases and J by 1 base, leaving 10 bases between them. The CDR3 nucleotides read TGTGCCAGCAGCTCCGCGGGGCTGAACACCGGGGAGCTGTTTTTT. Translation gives CASSSAGLNTGELFF.

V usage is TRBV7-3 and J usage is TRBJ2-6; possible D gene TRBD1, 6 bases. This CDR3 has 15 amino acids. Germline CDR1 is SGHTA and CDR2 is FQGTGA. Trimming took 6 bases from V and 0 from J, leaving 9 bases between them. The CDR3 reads CASSRDTSGANVLTF. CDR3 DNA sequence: TGTGCCAGCAGTCGGGACACCTCTGGGGCCAACGTCCTGACTTTC.

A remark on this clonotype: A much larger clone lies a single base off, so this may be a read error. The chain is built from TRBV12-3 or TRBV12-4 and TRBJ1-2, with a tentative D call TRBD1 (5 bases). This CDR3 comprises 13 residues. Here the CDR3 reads CAISETASYGYTF. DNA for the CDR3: TGTGCCATCAGTGAGACAGCCTCCTATGGCTACACCTTC.

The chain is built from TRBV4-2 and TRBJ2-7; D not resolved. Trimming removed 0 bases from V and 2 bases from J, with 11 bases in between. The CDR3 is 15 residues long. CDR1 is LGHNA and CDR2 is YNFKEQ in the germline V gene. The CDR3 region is CASSQDLTDTYEQYF. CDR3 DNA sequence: TGTGCCAGCAGCCAAGACCTAACTGATACCTACGAGCAGTACTTC.

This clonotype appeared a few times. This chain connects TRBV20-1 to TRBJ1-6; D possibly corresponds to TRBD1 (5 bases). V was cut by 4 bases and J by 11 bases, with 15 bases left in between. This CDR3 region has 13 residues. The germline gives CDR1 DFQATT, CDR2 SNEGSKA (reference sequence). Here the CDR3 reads CSATRQGRPPLHF. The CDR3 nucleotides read TGCAGTGCTACGAGGCAGGGCAGGCCACCCCTCCACTTT.

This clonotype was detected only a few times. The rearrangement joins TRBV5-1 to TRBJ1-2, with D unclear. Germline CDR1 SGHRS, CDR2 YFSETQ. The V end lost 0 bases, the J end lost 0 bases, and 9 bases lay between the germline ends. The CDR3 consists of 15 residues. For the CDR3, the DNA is TGCGCCAGCAGCTTGGGACTTCTAGCTAACTATGGCTACACCTTC. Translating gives CASSLGLLANYGYTF.

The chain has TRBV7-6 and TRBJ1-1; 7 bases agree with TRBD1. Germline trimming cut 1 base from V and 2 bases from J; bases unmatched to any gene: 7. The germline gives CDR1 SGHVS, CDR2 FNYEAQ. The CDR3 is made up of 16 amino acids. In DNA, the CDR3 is TGTGCCAGCAGCTTAGAGGTAGGGACAGCTAACACTGAAGCTTTCTTT. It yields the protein CASSLEVGTANTEAFF.

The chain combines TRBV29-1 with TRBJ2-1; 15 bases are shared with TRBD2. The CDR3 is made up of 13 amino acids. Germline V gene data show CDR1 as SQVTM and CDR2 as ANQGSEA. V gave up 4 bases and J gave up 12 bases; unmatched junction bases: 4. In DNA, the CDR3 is TGCAGCGTTGCCCCGGGACTAGCGGGAGGGCAGTTCTTC. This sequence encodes CSVAPGLAGGQFF.

The CDR3 DNA is TGTGCCAGCAGCCAAGCCCGGGACAGGAACTATGGCTACACCTTC. Its protein is CASSQARDRNYGYTF. This rearrangement joins TRBV3-1 to TRBJ1-2; 8 bases are a match to TRBD1. CDR3 length equals 15 residues. J gave up 2 bases and V 1 base, and 3 bases lay outside the gene matches. The V gene's germline CDR1 is LGHDT and CDR2 YNNKEL (reference sequence). The full variable domain, completed using reference TRBV3-1 and TRBJ1-2, is DTAVSQTPKYLVTQMGNDKSIKCEQNLGHDTMYWYKQDSKKFLKIMFSYNNKELIINETVPNRFSPKSPDKAHLNLHINSLELGDSAVYFCASSQARDRNYGYTFGSGTRLTVV.

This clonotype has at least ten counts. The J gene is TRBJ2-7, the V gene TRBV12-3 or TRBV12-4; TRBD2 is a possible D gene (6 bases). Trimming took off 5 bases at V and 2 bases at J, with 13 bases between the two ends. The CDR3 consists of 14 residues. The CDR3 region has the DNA TGTGCCAGCAGTCAAGTGCCGGGGGCCTACGAGCAGTACTTC. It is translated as CASSQVPGAYEQYF.

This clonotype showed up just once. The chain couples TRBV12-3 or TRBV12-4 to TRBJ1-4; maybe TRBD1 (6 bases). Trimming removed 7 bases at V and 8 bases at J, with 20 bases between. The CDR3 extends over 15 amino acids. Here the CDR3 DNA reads TGTGCCAGCACTTTGGGGGGCAGGTTGGAAGAAAAACTGTTTTTT. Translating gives CASTLGGRLEEKLFF.

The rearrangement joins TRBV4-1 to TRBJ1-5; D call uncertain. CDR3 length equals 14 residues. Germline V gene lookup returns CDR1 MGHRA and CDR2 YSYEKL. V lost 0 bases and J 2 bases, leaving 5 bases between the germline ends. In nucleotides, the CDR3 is TGCGCCAGCAGCCAAGATAATGGCAATCAGCCCCAGCATTTT. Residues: CASSQDNGNQPQHF.